The present T cell receptor (beta chain) was sequenced within a study of blood T cell repertoires in COVID-19 (TCRdb year 2020). For context, the study as a whole: Samples from collaborators originated in the United States, Italy and Spain and spanned both the acute and convalescent phases of COVID-19. The material from the prospective study consisted of cDNA or gDNA derived from T cells, B-cell-depleted T cells, or PBMCs. The dataset comprised deeply sampled blood TCRbeta repertoires from subjects exposed to, actively infected with, or recovered from COVID-19. The repertoires were released in a freely available public database intended as a resource for research on the immune response to SARS-CoV-2. The samples were drawn from the first 160 participants of the ongoing ImmuneRACE study and from 1,200 or so subjects provided by 6 global collaborators. A de-identified subject ID, COVID-19 status, age in years and sex were almost always included in the sample metadata. Where HLA class I and class II types were available, the types were taken from metadata supplied by the sample provider, not from assay-based typing. The paper as a whole reports these results and caveats: Clinical and demographic metadata were provided uncurated, with the amount varying by source and participant.

The immunoSEQ Assay, a bias-controlled multiplex PCR, was used to amplify TCRbeta CDR3 regions from genomic DNA. As for the original processing: The number of nucleated cells in each sample was estimated by amplification of reference gene primers within the assay. To quantify the absolute abundance of each unique TCRbeta CDR3 rearrangement, sequence reads were collapsed and filtered. Productive Simpson clonality was computed per sample as the square root of Simpson's diversity index over productive rearrangements. Held by TCRdb, this immuneACCESS table contains in-frame sequences only and omits some clones. Under half of the omission traces to an unresolved V gene where checked; the cause of the rest is unknown. Clone size and V and J calls were adopted from that table, with D and trimming inferred from the DNA. In this sample the table shows around 200,000 clones, around 80% of which occur a single time. The top ten constitute roughly 2.8% of the sample.

The CDR3, from cysteine to phenylalanine, totals 15 residues. The entry retains the CDR3 DNA only, 45 bases that are in frame from base 1. On this clone: Its antigen is currently not known. No per-base quality is available; no much larger clone lies one base away.

Whole blood was collected in K2EDTA tubes by collaborating institutions according to the institutions' own protocols. For TCRbeta analysis, collaborators shipped samples in one of three forms: frozen whole blood, isolated PBMCs, or DNA extracted from either of those sample types. Sequencing was performed on peripheral blood. Recombination connected TRBV21-1 to TRBJ2-7; the table calls TRBD2, which could not be checked here. TRBV21-1 is a pseudogene locus. This clonotype was obtained from a man aged 50-59 years with active or convalescent COVID-19. The CDR3 in this case is CASSGLRADDYEQYF. The sequenced DNA: TGTGCCAGCAGCGGCCTTAGAGCGGACGATTACGAGCAGTACTTC.